This T cell receptor beta chain was profiled in a study of T cells after yellow fever vaccination (dated by TCRdb to the late 2010s). With respect to the entire study: The SMART-Seq v4 Ultra Low Input RNA kit was used to prepare libraries from fractions with low cell numbers. Blood samples were taken at several timepoints before and after primary and secondary immunization, and bulk PBMC replicates and cell subsets were isolated. To follow T-cell clones before and after both primary and booster YFV17D yellow fever vaccination, bulk TCR alpha and beta repertoires underwent longitudinal sequencing. The cohort comprised two healthy male donors, one aged 18 to 30 and one aged 30 to 40 years. Study-level results and caveats: A small share of clonotypes was detected in both CD4 and CD8 compartments, with the overlap likely arising from convergent recombination. After the booster, most of the clones that had expanded following primary vaccination were detected again (almost 98% of CD4 and around 90% of CD8), which suggests that memory was broadly maintained. Because abundant contaminating clonotypes from the bulk population could be contained in FACS-sorted repertoires, computational filtering was required. The secondary T-cell response was weaker than the primary response but faster, peaking on day 5 instead of day 15. Because the study included only two donors, the extent to which the findings can be generalized is limited.

Synthesis of TCR cDNA relied on 5'RACE template switching, a step that introduced a universal primer site along with unique molecular identifiers. Priming for cDNA synthesis came from both the TCR alpha and TCR beta constant segments. Libraries were amplified in two PCR steps, with sample barcodes and sequencing adapters added in the second step. Libraries were sequenced on Illumina HiSeq 2500 (2x100 bp) or NovaSeq (2x150 bp). The authors' analysis ran thus. Demultiplexing of reads and collapsing into UMI consensus sequences were performed with MIGEC, and V(D)J alignment was carried out with MiXCR. Using edgeR on replicate PBMC samples, clonotypes were called vaccine-responding if FDR was below 0.01 and the log2 fold change was above 5 up to day 15. Bulk clonotypes were assigned CD4 or CD8 identity according to which sequenced CD4 or CD8 repertoire held them at higher abundance. TCRdb handled the public reads itself, with Q25 trimming in fastp and clone calling in MiXCR, and kept productive beta chains. Duplicate CDR3 protein sequences are folded into a single record with the most common DNA and genes. Clone size and V and J calls follow TCRdb, not the original study. This sample has roughly 500,000 distinct CDR3 sequences in its table, and 15% to 20% of those were observed once. The ten largest clones take up more than 13% of the sample.

The germline V gene sets CDR1 to ENHRY and CDR2 to SYGVKD. V and J are trimmed by 6 bases and 7 bases, and the gene matches miss 12 bases of the junction. Reading from cysteine to phenylalanine, the CDR3 counts 17 amino acids. Only CDR3 DNA remains: 51 bases, in frame from the first base. According to the study, the label for this sample's treatment or condition signals: live attenuated yellow fever vaccine strain. At each blood-draw timepoint, two biological replicates of bulk PBMCs were collected. A standard Ficoll-Paque protocol was used to isolate PBMCs from peripheral blood. TriZol was used to extract RNA from bulk PBMCs, from CD4 and CD8 fractions, and from dextramer-positive and dextramer-negative fractions. About this clonotype itself: Its antigen target is currently unknown. No base qualities exist here, and no much larger clone lies one base off it.

This TCR came from a man between 25 and 39 years old who received the YFV17D yellow fever vaccine. Material: PBMCs, obtained 15 days after the yellow fever booster vaccination. The rearrangement joined TRBV10-3 to TRBJ2-3, and 14 bases in between align with TRBD2. The nucleotide sequence is TGTGCCATCAGCCCCGGGACTAGCGGGAGAATGATGAATACGCAGTATTTT. The translation is CAISPGTSGRMMNTQYF.